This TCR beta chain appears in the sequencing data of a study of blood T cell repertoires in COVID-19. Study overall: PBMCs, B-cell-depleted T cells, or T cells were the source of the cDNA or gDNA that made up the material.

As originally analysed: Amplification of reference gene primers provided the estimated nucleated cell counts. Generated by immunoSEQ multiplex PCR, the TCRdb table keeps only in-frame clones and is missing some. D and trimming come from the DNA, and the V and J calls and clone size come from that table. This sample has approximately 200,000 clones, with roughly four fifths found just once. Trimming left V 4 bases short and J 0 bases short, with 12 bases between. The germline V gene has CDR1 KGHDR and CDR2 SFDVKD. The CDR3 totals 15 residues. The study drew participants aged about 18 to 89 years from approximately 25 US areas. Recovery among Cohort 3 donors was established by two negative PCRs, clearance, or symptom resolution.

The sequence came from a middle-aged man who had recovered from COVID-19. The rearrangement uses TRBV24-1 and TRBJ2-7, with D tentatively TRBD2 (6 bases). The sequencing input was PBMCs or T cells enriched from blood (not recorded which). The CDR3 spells CATSERGGRSYEQYF. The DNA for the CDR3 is TGTGCCACCAGTGAGAGGGGAGGACGCTCCTACGAGCAGTACTTC.